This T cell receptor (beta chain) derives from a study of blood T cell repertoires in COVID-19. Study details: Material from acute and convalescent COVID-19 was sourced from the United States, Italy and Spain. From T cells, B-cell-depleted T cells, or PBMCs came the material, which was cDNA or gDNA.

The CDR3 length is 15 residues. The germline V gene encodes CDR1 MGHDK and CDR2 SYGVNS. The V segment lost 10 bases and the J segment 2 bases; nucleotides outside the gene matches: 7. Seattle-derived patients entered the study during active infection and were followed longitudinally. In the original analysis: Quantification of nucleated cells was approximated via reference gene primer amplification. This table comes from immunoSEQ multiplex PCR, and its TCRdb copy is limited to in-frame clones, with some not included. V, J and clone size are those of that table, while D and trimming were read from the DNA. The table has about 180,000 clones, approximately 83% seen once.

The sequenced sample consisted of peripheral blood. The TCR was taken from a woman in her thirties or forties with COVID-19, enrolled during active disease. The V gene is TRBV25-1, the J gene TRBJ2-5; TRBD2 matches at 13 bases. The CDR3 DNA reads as TGTGCCACCAGACTAGCGGGAGGCCCGCAAGAGACCCAGTACTTC. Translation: CATRLAGGPQETQYF.